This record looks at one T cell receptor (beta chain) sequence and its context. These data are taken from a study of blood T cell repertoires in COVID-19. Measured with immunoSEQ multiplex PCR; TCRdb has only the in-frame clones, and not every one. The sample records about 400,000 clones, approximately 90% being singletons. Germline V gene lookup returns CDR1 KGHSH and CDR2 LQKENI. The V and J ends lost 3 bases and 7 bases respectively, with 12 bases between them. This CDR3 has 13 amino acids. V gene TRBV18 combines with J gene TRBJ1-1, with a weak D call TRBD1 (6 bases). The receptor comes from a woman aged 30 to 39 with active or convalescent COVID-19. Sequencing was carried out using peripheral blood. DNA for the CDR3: TGTGCCAGCTCACCCACGGACAGCAATGAAGCTTTCTTT. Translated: CASSPTDSNEAFF.